Given below is one T cell receptor beta chain in context. This sample is part of a study of blood T cell repertoires in COVID-19. Study-level background: Donors in the United States, Italy and Spain gave samples during acute or convalescent COVID-19.

The germline gives CDR1 SGHTA, CDR2 FQGNSA. Unmatched junction bases numbered 6, after V lost 4 bases and J lost 1 base. The length of the CDR3 is 15 residues. In the original analysis: Amplification with reference gene primers provided the estimates of nucleated cell counts. TCRdb keeps only in-frame clones here, not all; method: immunoSEQ multiplex PCR. Clone size and the V and J calls come from that table; the DNA yielded D and trimming. The sample has about 170,000 clones, around 80% seen once. This sequence joins TRBV7-2 and TRBJ1-1; 7 bases map to TRBD1. The sequence was obtained from a woman older than 75 with active or convalescent COVID-19. Sequenced sample: peripheral blood. CDR3 sequence reads: CASSSFTGANTEAFF. In DNA form, the CDR3 reads TGTGCCAGCAGCTCGTTCACAGGGGCGAACACTGAAGCTTTCTTT.